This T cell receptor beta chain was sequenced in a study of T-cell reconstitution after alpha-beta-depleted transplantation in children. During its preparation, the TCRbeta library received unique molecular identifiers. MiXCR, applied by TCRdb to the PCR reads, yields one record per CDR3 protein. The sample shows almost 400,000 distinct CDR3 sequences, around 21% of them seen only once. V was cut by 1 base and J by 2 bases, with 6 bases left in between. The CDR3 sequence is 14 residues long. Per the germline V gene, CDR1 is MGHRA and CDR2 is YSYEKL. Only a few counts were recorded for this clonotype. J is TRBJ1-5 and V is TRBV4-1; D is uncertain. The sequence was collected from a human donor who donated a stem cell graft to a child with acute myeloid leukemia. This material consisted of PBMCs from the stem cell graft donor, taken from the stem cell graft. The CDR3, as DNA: TGCGCCAGCAGCCAAGGGCAGCGCAATCAGCCCCAGCATTTT. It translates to CASSQGQRNQPQHF.